This TCR beta chain was observed in a study of CD8 T cells in ankylosing spondylitis (dated by TCRdb to the late 2010s). With respect to the entire study: The study profiled T cell receptor beta repertoires in healthy donors and ankylosing spondylitis patients to find disease-linked TCR variants. Peripheral blood was sampled, and synovial fluid was additionally collected from ankylosing spondylitis patients. The full study cohort was made up of about 25 ankylosing spondylitis patients and 108 healthy donors. Findings and caveats that apply to the study as a whole: According to the report, matched synovial fluid samples from ankylosing spondylitis patients were significantly enriched for the disease-linked clones. Blood from ankylosing spondylitis patients appeared to be characterized by a TCR beta motif composed of 7 to 9 highly homologous amino acid variants. Some TCR beta motif variants had previously been reported in synovial fluid and blood of reactive arthritis patients, which suggested common disease-initiation mechanisms. The disease-linked clones had a CD8+ phenotype and were found at relatively low frequencies in peripheral blood.

Sequencing was carried out with an Illumina HiSeq 2500. Quantitative 5'-RACE with molecular barcodes was the method used to prepare the TCR beta libraries. The original pipeline was this. To identify disease-linked TCR variants, a new computational method was used, one built on a probabilistic model of VDJ rearrangement. TCRdb applied fastp at Q25 and MiXCR to the public reads, then kept only in-frame beta chains. One record per CDR3 amino acid sequence lists the most common genes and DNA. The V and J calls and clone size are TCRdb's, not the authors'. The sample yields around 450,000 distinct CDR3 sequences; around 26% were counted once. The ten largest clones take up 0.89% of the sample. The CDR3, from cysteine to phenylalanine, totals 13 residues. CDR3 DNA only is kept here, 39 bases in frame from base 1. A distance of 17 bases separates the germline ends of V and J, which lose 10 bases and 5 bases respectively. CDR1 and CDR2 (MNHEY, SVGEGT) derive from the germline V gene.

On this clonotype: The specificity of this receptor is unknown. Base quality data are lacking; no much larger clone is found one base away.

The source material was blood, either unsorted or a sorted T cell fraction (not recorded which). The TCR comes from a male donor with ankylosing spondylitis. The chain is encoded by TRBV6-2 or TRBV6-3 joined to TRBJ1-1; TRBD1 is a weak D gene call, 6 bases matching. For the CDR3, the sequence is CATSWGARTEAFF. The DNA sequence is TGTGCCACATCCTGGGGGGCGCGGACTGAAGCTTTCTTT.